This TCR beta chain was found in a study of blood T cell repertoires in COVID-19. Whole-study context: PBMCs, B-cell-depleted T cells, or T cells provided the cDNA or gDNA that made up the material.

V lost 6 bases to trimming and J lost 0 bases; unmatched junction nucleotides: 6. Germline V gene sequence: CDR1 KGHSH, CDR2 LQKENI. The CDR3 is made up of 16 amino acids. Sequenced by immunoSEQ multiplex PCR; TCRdb stores in-frame clones only, minus some. Of 65,000 or so clones in the sample, about 85% were seen once. This chain links TRBV18 with TRBJ1-4; 8 positions agree with TRBD1. The source is a human donor with acute or convalescent COVID-19. The donor label of this sample is uncertain. The sample taken for sequencing was peripheral blood. This CDR3 reads CASSPDRGATNEKLFF. CDR3 coding DNA: TGTGCCAGCTCCCCCGACAGGGGAGCAACTAATGAAAAACTGTTTTTT.